The next 10 T cell receptor beta chains were all read from a single sample in a study of T cells in Graves' hyperthyroidism and ophthalmopathy. Regions amplified from RNA transcripts were the TCR beta CDR3 regions. HTBI primers were used for first-round RT-PCR of the TCR CDR3. One entry per CDR3 protein results from TCRdb running MiXCR on the multiplex PCR reads. The table includes about 640,000 distinct CDR3 sequences, less than 25% detected once. Sequencing was performed on blood. The receptors shown here come from a man aged 25 to 40 with Graves' ophthalmopathy.

This chain joins TRBV6-1 and TRBJ1-3, with unresolved D. Looked up from germline, CDR1 is MNHNS and CDR2 is SASEGT. This CDR3 comprises 13 residues. The CDR3 DNA sequence: TGTGGCTCGATGGGAAACCCTGGAAACACCATATATTTT. Its protein product is CGSMGNPGNTIYF.

This clonotype appeared many times. The chain has TRBV28 and TRBJ2-7, with D tentatively TRBD2 (6 bases). Germline values: CDR1 MDHEN, CDR2 SYDVKM. The CDR3 sequence is 13 residues long. Trimming stripped 3 bases from V and 4 bases from J, with 10 bases between. This CDR3 is CASSFGGSYEQYF. CDR3 DNA sequence: TGTGCCAGCAGTTTTGGAGGGTCTTACGAGCAGTACTTC.

The CDR3 loop reads CATSSRDQIGQPQHF. The CDR3 DNA is TGTGCCACCAGCAGCCGGGACCAAATAGGTCAGCCCCAGCATTTT. V is TRBV15 and J is TRBJ1-5, with D perhaps matching TRBD1 (5 bases). The V gene's germline CDR1 is LNHNV and CDR2 YYDKDF (reference sequence). The CDR3 is made up of 15 amino acids. V was trimmed by 3 bases and J by 6 bases, leaving 15 bases between them.

This clonotype was counted only a few times. As DNA, the CDR3 is TGTGCCAGCAGTTTCAAAGACACCTATTACGACAATGAGCAGTTCTTC. It is translated as CASSFKDTYYDNEQFF. V and J are TRBV12-3 or TRBV12-4 and TRBJ2-1; D uncertain. The CDR3 has 16 amino acids. V was trimmed by 3 bases and J by 5 bases, leaving 17 bases between them.

This clonotype was observed at least ten times. The V call is TRBV2, the J call TRBJ2-1, with 10 bases matching TRBD2. V was pared by 6 bases and J by 8 bases, with 13 bases of the junction left unmatched. CDR3 size: 16 residues. Germline CDR1 reads SNHLY; CDR2 reads FYNNEI. The CDR3 nucleotides read TGTGCCAGCAGGGGAGGACTAGCGGATAAGAAGTATGAGCAGTTCTTC. Protein: CASRGGLADKKYEQFF. Using reference TRBV2 and TRBJ2-1 for the parts outside the CDR3, the full variable domain is EPEVTQTPSHQVTQMGQEVILRCVPISNHLYFYWYRQILGQKVEFLVSFYNNEISEKSEIFDDQFSVERPDGSNFTLKIRSTKLEDSAMYFCASRGGLADKKYEQFFGPGTRLTVL.

The V gene is TRBV4-2, the J gene TRBJ2-2, with TRBD1 matching 8 bases. Germline V gene lookup returns CDR1 LGHNA and CDR2 YNFKEQ. The trim removed 0 bases at V and 6 bases at J, leaving 9 bases unmatched. This CDR3 region has 17 residues. CDR3 bases: TGTGCCAGCAGCCAAGATGGGCAGGGGGCGTTTGCCGGGGAGCTGTTTTTT. This encodes CASSQDGQGAFAGELFF.

J is TRBJ2-5 and V is TRBV20-1; 9 bases line up with TRBD1. V lost 4 bases and J lost 7; bases outside the gene matches: 10. CDR3 length: 14 amino acids. Germline V gene lookup returns CDR1 DFQATT and CDR2 SNEGSKA (reference sequence). The CDR3 DNA is TGCAGTGCTACTTCCCGGACAGGGGAAGGGACCCAGTACTTC. Translating it yields CSATSRTGEGTQYF.

This clonotype was seen only a few times. The J gene is TRBJ1-1, the V gene TRBV20-1; D not resolved. This CDR3 has 9 residues. V lost 2 bases and J 10 bases, leaving 5 bases between the germline ends. Germline V gene lookup returns CDR1 DFQATT and CDR2 SNEGSKA (reference sequence). CDR3 nucleotide sequence: TGCAGTGCTAGATACATAGCTTTCTTT. This gives the protein CSARYIAFF.

This clonotype has a count of ten or more. The chain uses TRBV6-2 or TRBV6-3 and TRBJ2-1; TRBD2 matches 15 bases. CDR1 and CDR2 from the germline V gene are MNHEY and SVGEGT. The junction had 4 bases not matched to a gene; V was cut back by 3 bases and J by 7 bases. CDR3 length: 16 amino acids. This chain's CDR3 is CASSYGTSGRRNEQFF. The CDR3 bases are TGTGCCAGCAGTTATGGGACTAGCGGGAGGCGGAATGAGCAGTTCTTC.

At least ten counts were recorded for this clonotype. The chain is built from TRBV28 and TRBJ2-7, with 13 nucleotides matching TRBD2. This CDR3 comprises 14 residues. Trimming took 4 bases from V and 6 from J; bases not matched to a gene: 3. The V gene's germline CDR1 is MDHEN and CDR2 SYDVKM. Written as DNA, the CDR3 is TGTGCCAGCAGTTCAGGGACTAGCGGGACCGAGCAGTACTTC. Translating gives CASSSGTSGTEQYF.